The clone carrying this T cell receptor beta chain was detected only a few times. This sample was included in a study of cytotoxic CD8 clonotypes in ibrutinib-treated CLL. V was cut by 3 bases and J by 3 bases, with 9 bases left in between. Germline loops: CDR1 WNHNN, CDR2 SYGVQD (reference sequence). This CDR3 comprises 13 residues. Measured with immunoSEQ multiplex PCR; TCRdb has only the in-frame clones, and not every one. The sample shows over 30,000 clones, roughly 65% of them seen only once. Sequenced material: PBMCs, taken at disease progression, from a patient treated with ibrutinib. The origin of this receptor is a human donor with chronic lymphocytic leukemia. The chain is built from TRBV10-1 and TRBJ2-7; D gene uncertain. The CDR3 spells CASSEGRNYEQYF. In DNA form, the CDR3 reads TGCGCCAGCAGTGAAGGACGTAACTACGAGCAGTACTTC.